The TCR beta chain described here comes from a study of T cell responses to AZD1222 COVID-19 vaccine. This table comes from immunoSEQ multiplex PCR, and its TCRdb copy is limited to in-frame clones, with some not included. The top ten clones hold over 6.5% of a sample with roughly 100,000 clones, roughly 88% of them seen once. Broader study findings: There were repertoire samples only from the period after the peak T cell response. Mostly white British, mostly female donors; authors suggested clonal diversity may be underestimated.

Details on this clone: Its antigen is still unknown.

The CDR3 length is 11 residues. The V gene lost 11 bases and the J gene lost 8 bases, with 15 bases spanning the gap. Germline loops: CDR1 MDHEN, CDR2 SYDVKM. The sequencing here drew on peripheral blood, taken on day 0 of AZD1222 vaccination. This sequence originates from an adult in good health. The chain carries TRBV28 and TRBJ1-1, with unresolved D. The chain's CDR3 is CAARLGREAFF. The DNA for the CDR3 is TGTGCCGCAAGGCTCGGACGGGAAGCTTTCTTT.